The sequence of this TCR beta chain was determined in a study of T cells in Graves' hyperthyroidism and ophthalmopathy (dated by TCRdb to about 2019). Background for the entire study: Peripheral blood was sampled at the time of initial diagnosis, prior to any treatment. To identify TCR V-J signatures that set the groups apart, the researchers used a discovery cohort of 100 patients, made up of under 50 with Graves' ophthalmopathy and some 60 with stable Graves' hyperthyroidism. Whether ophthalmopathy could be predicted prospectively was tested in an independent validation cohort made up of about 18 hyperthyroidism patients plus 17 patients who later progressed to ophthalmopathy. The roughly 91 discovery patients were randomly split 7:3 into training and test sets. In about six Graves' hyperthyroidism patients, the study also compared T-cell repertoires from thyroid tissue with T-cell repertoires from blood. Once sampling was done, hyperthyroidism patients were given methimazole at a starting dose of 30 mg daily, whereas ophthalmopathy patients were given high-dose intravenous methylprednisolone. TCR Vbeta CDR3 sequencing of roughly 140 peripheral blood samples (43 ophthalmopathy, 75 to 85 hyperthyroidism and around 17 progressor patients) is reported in the paper. Overall study results and their limits: In validation, the model predicted progression to ophthalmopathy a median of around six months before onset, with roughly 70% sensitivity and 72.22% specificity. Sample size was not statistically predetermined, and investigators were not blinded to group allocation. Most expanded thyroid clonotypes (frequency above 0.001) were also detected in blood, a finding suggesting that blood repertoires may reflect thyroid immune responses. Ophthalmopathy was separated from stable hyperthyroidism by a 13 V-J signature model, with 87.88% sensitivity and roughly 84% specificity obtained in cross-validation and 80%/75% obtained in testing.

Amplification of TCR beta CDR3 regions was carried out from RNA transcripts. The first round of RT-PCR for the TCR CDR3 was performed with the HTBI primer set and the Qiagen OneStep RT-PCR kit. A second multiplex PCR round built the libraries, followed by size selection and purification. Paired-end sequencing of the libraries was performed with 100 bp reads on an Illumina HiSeq2000. Per the authors' processing: SOAPnuke was used to process the raw data, removing reads that contained adapters or uncalled bases, had a mean Phred below 15, or lacked an exact match to the constant primer or identifier. COPE v1.2.5 was used to merge the high-quality paired reads, and each unique nucleotide sequence was defined as a clonotype. MiTCR v1.1 was used to align the clonotypes against IMGT TRBV, TRBD and TRBJ reference segments. Only V-J combinations with frequency above 0.0001, covering about 99% of repertoires, were analysed. The TCS score was defined as F50 (clonal expansion) divided by E x V (chaos), with BLOSUM62-based TCRdist calculated between CDR3 peptides within each V-J. Welch's t-statistics and random forest reduced around 520 V-J features to under 15, which were used in a naive Bayes classifier (R e1071). TCRdb trimmed the raw reads at Q25, called clones with MiXCR and kept productive beta chains. CDR3 protein duplicates are merged, each entry listing the most common genes and DNA. The V and J calls and clone size come from TCRdb's table, not from the authors' own analysis. The sample table holds 730,000 or so distinct CDR3 sequences, of which roughly a sixth were seen once. The ten largest clonotypes hold approximately 16% of the sample.

The germline V gene provides CDR1 MNHEY and CDR2 SVGAGI. The CDR3 runs 18 residues from the cysteine to the phenylalanine. Kept here is only the CDR3 DNA, which spans 54 bases and is read in frame from base 1. V ends up 2 bases short and J 3 bases short, with an unmatched junction base count of 15. Hyperthyroidism patients were aged 18 to 65 years and newly diagnosed, with disease duration of less than 2 months. Patients with uncontrolled infections, other autoimmune diseases, pregnancy or lactation were excluded. Clinical symptoms, serum thyroxine and TRAb, thyroid ultrasound, and orbital computed tomography formed the basis for the diagnoses. Blood from progressor patients was collected at the time of first diagnosis with hyperthyroidism, before any ophthalmopathy symptoms had appeared. Ficoll-Paque density gradient centrifugation was used to isolate PBMCs from 10 ml of fresh peripheral blood. Progressor patients were first diagnosed with Graves' hyperthyroidism and then developed ophthalmopathy during follow-up. Trizol reagent was used to extract total RNA, and RNA quality was then checked on an Agilent 2100 Bioanalyzer.

In regard to this clonotype: Its antigen is not yet known. No per-base quality is available; no much larger clone lies one base away.

Sequencing used blood. The chain is made from TRBV6-5 and TRBJ2-7, with TRBD1 matching 8 junction bases. The sequence came from a woman aged 50 to 60 with Graves' hyperthyroidism that later progressed to Graves' ophthalmopathy. In nucleotide form, the sequence is TGTGCCAGCAGTTACATCAAGAGGACGGACAGGGAGGTCTACGAGCAGTACTTC. This translates into CASSYIKRTDREVYEQYF.